Sequencing of this TCR beta chain was carried out in a study of vaccination and CD4 T cells after COVID-19. As for treatment: roughly 10-day PBMC culture with coronavirus spike peptide pools or control peptides (ViraFEST assay). Trimming cost V 8 bases and J 4 bases; bases outside gene matches: 7. Germline CDR1 MNHEY, CDR2 SMNVEV (reference sequence). This CDR3 comprises 13 residues. This clonotype has more than one count but fewer than ten. Its specificity is not known. An Oncomine TCR Beta short-read assay was used to sequence the DNA from cultured CD4+ T cells. From the PCR reads, TCRdb called clonotypes with MiXCR, one entry per CDR3 protein. The data show just over 20,000 distinct CDR3 sequences, 70% seen once.

The TCR originated in a human donor who had recovered from COVID-19. The genes are TRBV27 and TRBJ1-2, with 7 bases that match TRBD1. Sequenced input: CD4+ T cells from blood, cultured in vitro. The CDR3 loop is CASSGGATYGYTF. DNA of the CDR3: TGTGCCAGCTCAGGGGGAGCCACCTATGGCTACACCTTC.